The next 29 T cell receptor beta chains were all read from a single sample in a study of siplizumab effects on memory and regulatory T cells. Profiling relied on immunoSEQ multiplex PCR, and the TCRdb table lists in-frame clones only, not all of them. The sample records some 99,000 clones, under 95% being singletons. Sequences were obtained from Tregs sorted from blood. The receptors come from a human donor in good health.

J is TRBJ2-1 and V is TRBV7-3; 9 bases are a match to TRBD2. The germline CDR1 and CDR2 sequences are SGHTA and FQGTGA. The trim removed 2 bases at V and 8 bases at J, leaving 10 bases unmatched. CDR3 size: 16 residues. The CDR3 nucleotides read TGTGCCAGCAGCTTACCCAGGAGCGGGAGGTTGGATGAGCAGTTCTTC. Translating it yields CASSLPRSGRLDEQFF.

This clone was seen a few times. J is TRBJ1-1 and V is TRBV4-1; tentative D call: TRBD1 (5 bases). Per germline, CDR1 MGHRA and CDR2 YSYEKL. Trimming cost V 1 base and J 0 bases, with 6 bases left between them. This CDR3 comprises 14 residues. The CDR3 DNA reads TGCGCCAGCAGCCAAGCAGGGCTGAACACTGAAGCTTTCTTT. Protein: CASSQAGLNTEAFF.

The chain employs TRBV5-1 and TRBJ2-2, with D unclear. The germline V and J ends were trimmed by 0 bases and 7 bases, with 4 bases remaining between them. CDR3 length equals 12 residues. Germline V CDR1 and CDR2: SGHRS, YFSETQ. CDR3 in DNA: TGCGCCAGCAGCTTGGGAGGCGGGGAGCTGTTTTTT. Translation: CASSLGGGELFF. Based on the CDR3 plus reference TRBV5-1 and TRBJ2-2, the full variable domain is KAGVTQTPRYLIKTRGQQVTLSCSPISGHRSVSWYQQTPGQGLQFLFEYFSETQRNKGNFPGRFSGRQFSNSRSEMNVSTLELGDSALYLCASSLGGGELFFGEGSRLTVL.

This chain uses TRBV11-2 with TRBJ2-3, with 9 bases aligning to TRBD2. The CDR3 length is 15 residues. Germline values: CDR1 SGHAT, CDR2 FQNNGV. V was pared by 4 bases and J by 4 bases, with 6 bases of the junction left unmatched. CDR3 amino acids: CASSYSGGLADTQYF. CDR3 DNA: TGTGCCAGCAGCTATAGCGGGGGACTGGCAGATACGCAGTATTTT.

The chain links TRBV10-3 to TRBJ2-2; maybe TRBD2 (5 bases). Germline V gene lookup returns CDR1 ENHRY and CDR2 SYGVKD. The CDR3 runs 16 residues. V was cut by 2 bases and J by 4 bases, with 14 bases left in between. The CDR3 DNA follows: TGTGCCATCAGTGAGGAGGAAGCCGGAGGCACCGGGGAGCTGTTTTTT. Protein product: CAISEEEAGGTGELFF.

A remark on this clone: The sample has other DNA sequences that encode this CDR3 too. The V gene is TRBV28, the J gene TRBJ1-1; D call uncertain. Germline values: CDR1 MDHEN, CDR2 SYDVKM. V was trimmed by 6 bases and J by 4 bases, leaving 12 bases between them. The CDR3 covers 13 residues. For the CDR3, the DNA is TGTGCCAGCAGCTTGGTAGGTGGCACTGAAGCTTTCTTT. It yields the protein CASSLVGGTEAFF.

The chain uses TRBV11-2 and TRBJ2-5, with D perhaps TRBD2 (6 bases). The germline V gene has CDR1 SGHAT and CDR2 FQNNGV. The V end was cut by 3 bases, the J end by 7 bases, with 15 bases between. This CDR3 is built from 14 residues. This CDR3 is CASSLGGTSPTQYF. The CDR3 DNA reads TGTGCCAGCAGCTTGGGCGGGACCAGTCCGACCCAGTACTTC. The full variable domain, completed using reference TRBV11-2 and TRBJ2-5, is EAGVAQSPRYKIIEKRQSVAFWCNPISGHATLYWYQQILGQGPKLLIQFQNNGVVDDSQLPKDRFSAERLKGVDSTLKIQPAKLEDSAVYLCASSLGGTSPTQYFGPGTRLLVL.

The rearrangement joins TRBV5-1 to TRBJ2-5; D ambiguous. Germline loops: CDR1 SGHRS, CDR2 YFSETQ. V was clipped by 3 bases and J by 5 bases, with 11 bases between them. The CDR3 is made up of 13 amino acids. The CDR3 loop reads CASSSDLWETQYF. CDR3 nucleotides: TGCGCCAGCAGCTCCGACCTATGGGAGACCCAGTACTTC.

CDR3: CASSLDSAGYEQYF. DNA for the CDR3: TGCGCCAGCAGCTTGGACTCCGCCGGGTACGAGCAGTACTTC. The chain uses TRBV5-1 and TRBJ2-7, with D unclear. Germline V gene data show CDR1 as SGHRS and CDR2 as YFSETQ. The CDR3 has 14 amino acids. Between the trimmed V and J ends, which lost 0 bases and 4 bases, there was a span of 11 bases.

The rearrangement links TRBV7-2 to TRBJ2-7; TRBD2 matches 11 bases. J was trimmed by 5 bases and V by 6 bases; bases with no gene match: 6. The germline V gene encodes CDR1 SGHTA and CDR2 FQGNSA. CDR3 length: 14 residues. CDR3 coding DNA: TGTGCCAGCAGACTGGGACTAGCGGCCCACGAGCAGTACTTC. The encoded protein is CASRLGLAAHEQYF.

This chain joins TRBV5-1 and TRBJ2-1, with 9 bases lining up with TRBD2. With 8 bases clipped from V and 8 bases from J, the junction kept 11 bases outside the gene matches. From germline, CDR1 is SGHRS and CDR2 YFSETQ. The CDR3 has 14 amino acids. The CDR3 spells CASDPAGGRDEQFF. CDR3 sequence (DNA): TGCGCCAGTGACCCAGCGGGAGGTCGCGATGAGCAGTTCTTC. The full variable domain, rest sourced from reference TRBV5-1 and TRBJ2-1, is KAGVTQTPRYLIKTRGQQVTLSCSPISGHRSVSWYQQTPGQGLQFLFEYFSETQRNKGNFPGRFSGRQFSNSRSEMNVSTLELGDSALYLCASDPAGGRDEQFFGPGTRLTVL.

The V and J genes are TRBV2 and TRBJ1-5; TRBD1 matches 7 bases. The CDR3 has 15 amino acids. Trimming at V came to 6 bases and at J to 6 bases, leaving 11 bases not matched to a gene. Germline V gives CDR1 SNHLY, CDR2 FYNNEI. CDR3 coding DNA: TGTGCCAGCAGGGAATCAGGGGGGATGGTTCAGCCCCAGCATTTT. As protein: CASRESGGMVQPQHF.

This chain uses TRBV2 with TRBJ1-1, with D perhaps TRBD1 (5 bases). Germline CDR1 is SNHLY and CDR2 is FYNNEI. This CDR3 region has 13 residues. V dropped 4 bases and J dropped 1 base, with 7 bases sitting between them. The CDR3 sequence: CASSVRGNTEAFF. As DNA, the CDR3 is TGTGCCAGCAGTGTGAGGGGGAACACTGAAGCTTTCTTT.

The chain employs TRBV10-3 and TRBJ1-1; TRBD1 is a possible D gene (5 bases). V lost 0 bases and J lost 7, with 18 bases in between. The CDR3 has 16 amino acids. Germline V CDR1 and CDR2: ENHRY, SYGVKD. The chain's CDR3 is CAISESSLGRNDEAFF. CDR3 bases: TGTGCCATCAGTGAGTCGAGTTTGGGGCGGAATGATGAAGCTTTCTTT.

CDR3 sequence (DNA): TGCGCCAGCAGTACATGCAATGAGCAGTTCTTC. This sequence encodes CASSTCNEQFF. The chain is built from TRBV23-1 and TRBJ2-1, with D uncertain. TRBV23-1 is designated an ORF whose function remains uncertain. Trimming pared 5 bases from V and 6 bases from J, leaving 5 bases between. The CDR3 extends over 11 amino acids.

CDR3 loop: CASSVASLPSYEQYF. The CDR3 DNA reads as TGTGCCAGCAGCGTAGCCTCTCTTCCTAGTTACGAGCAGTACTTC. This chain links TRBV9 with TRBJ2-7; D remains ambiguous. The V end lost 0 bases, the J end lost 4 bases, and 14 bases lay between the germline ends. CDR1 SGDLS and CDR2 YYNGEE come from the germline V gene. CDR3 length: 15 amino acids.

The chain has TRBV6-5 and TRBJ2-5; possible D gene TRBD2, 5 bases. From germline, CDR1 is MNHEY and CDR2 SVGAGI. Trimming took 6 bases from V and 4 from J, leaving 18 bases between them. The CDR3 length is 15 residues. CDR3 in amino acids: CASSPGLNAGETQYF. The CDR3 DNA is TGTGCCAGCAGCCCCGGACTGAATGCAGGAGAGACCCAGTACTTC.

CDR3 sequence: CSVDRSNYGYTF. In nucleotides, the CDR3 is TGCAGCGTTGACAGGAGTAACTATGGCTACACCTTC. The chain carries TRBV29-1 and TRBJ1-2, with no clear D. Trimming took off 3 bases at V and 1 base at J, with 6 bases between the two ends. This CDR3 region has 12 residues. Germline CDR1 SQVTM, CDR2 ANQGSEA. The complete variable domain, with remaining parts taken from reference TRBV29-1 and TRBJ1-2, reads SAVISQKPSRDICQRGTSLTIQCQVDSQVTMMFWYRQQPGQSLTLIATANQGSEATYESGFVIDKFPISRPNLTFSTLTVSNMSPEDSSIYLCSVDRSNYGYTFGSGTRLTVV.

This sequence joins TRBV14 and TRBJ1-3, with TRBD1 matching over 7 bases. The CDR3 is 14 amino acids. Per the germline V gene, CDR1 is SGHDN and CDR2 is FVKESK. Losses at the gene ends were 6 bases for V and 4 bases for J; bases not matched to a gene: 6. The CDR3 sequence is CASSLPGQGNTIYF. CDR3 DNA sequence: TGTGCCAGCAGTCTACCGGGACAGGGAAACACCATATATTTT. The whole variable domain, filled in from reference TRBV14 and TRBJ1-3, reads EAGVTQFPSHSVIEKGQTVTLRCDPISGHDNLYWYRRVMGKEIKFLLHFVKESKQDESGMPNNRFLAERTGGTYSTLKVQPAELEDSGVYFCASSLPGQGNTIYFGEGSWLTVV.

The chain is built from TRBV19 and TRBJ1-4, with 7 bases lining up with TRBD1. Germline loops: CDR1 LNHDA, CDR2 SQIVND (reference sequence). V was clipped by 6 bases and J by 5 bases; unmatched bases: 9. The CDR3 is made up of 15 amino acids. The DNA of the CDR3 is TGTGCCAGTAGCACCACCGGGACAGCAAATGAAAAACTGTTTTTT. This translates into CASSTTGTANEKLFF.

This clone came up once. The chain links TRBV18 to TRBJ2-5; D is unclear. There are 13 residues in the CDR3. In germline, CDR1 is KGHSH, CDR2 LQKENI. The V end lost 0 bases, the J end lost 5 bases, and 7 bases lay between the germline ends. This CDR3 is CASSPPPRETQYF. CDR3 in DNA: TGTGCCAGCTCACCACCCCCCAGGGAGACCCAGTACTTC.

V is TRBV11-1 and J is TRBJ1-1; D ambiguous. The V end lost 1 base, the J end lost 5 bases, and 11 bases lay between the germline ends. The CDR3 is made up of 14 amino acids. Germline assignment: CDR1 SGHAT and CDR2 FQDESV (reference sequence). The CDR3 nucleotides are TGTGCCAGCAGCTTAGGAAGGAGAAAGACTGAAGCTTTCTTT. Residues: CASSLGRRKTEAFF.

The V call is TRBV7-2, the J call TRBJ2-7, with D unresolved. This CDR3 comprises 13 residues. The V gene's germline CDR1 is SGHTA and CDR2 FQGNSA. V dropped 2 bases and J dropped 4 bases, with 9 bases sitting between them. CDR3 loop: CASSLLAVYEQYF. CDR3 bases: TGTGCCAGCAGCTTACTGGCTGTGTACGAGCAGTACTTC.

The chain recombines TRBV5-1 with TRBJ2-1; the D gene is possibly TRBD1 (6 bases). Trimming shortened V by 0 bases and J by 7 bases, and 11 bases separated the two germline ends. Per germline, CDR1 SGHRS and CDR2 YFSETQ. There are 14 residues in the CDR3. CDR3 amino acids: CASSLADRRNEQFF. The CDR3 nucleotides are TGCGCCAGCAGCTTGGCCGACAGGAGGAATGAGCAGTTCTTC.

V gene TRBV6-1 combines with J gene TRBJ1-5, with unresolved D. The germline V gene encodes CDR1 MNHNS and CDR2 SASEGT. The V end lost 4 bases, the J end lost 11 bases, and 15 bases lay between the germline ends. The CDR3 sequence is 13 residues long. For the CDR3, the DNA is TGTGCCAGCAGTGCGCGGGCCCTCCAGGCCCAGCATTTT. It is translated as CASSARALQAQHF.

The chain combines TRBV6-5 with TRBJ1-2; weak D call: TRBD1 (6 bases). Looked up from germline, CDR1 is MNHEY and CDR2 is SVGAGI. The CDR3 length is 13 residues. Trimming shortened V by 8 bases and J by 4 bases, and 14 bases separated the two germline ends. The CDR3: CASRLDRFYGYTF. CDR3 nucleotides: TGTGCCAGCCGGTTAGACAGGTTCTATGGCTACACCTTC.

A word on this clone: The junction departs from germline at one end; a sequencing error may be responsible. The chain couples TRBV7-7 to TRBJ2-1, with 11 positions matching TRBD2. CDR3 size: 15 residues. Germline lookup yields CDR1 SSHAT and CDR2 FNYEAQ (reference sequence). CDR3 loop: CASSPTSGTTNEQFF. As DNA, the CDR3 is TGTGCTAGCAGCCCGACTAGCGGGACAACCAATGAGCAGTTCTTC.

This clone was seen a handful of times. The DNA for the CDR3 is TGTGCCAGCAGCCCGGGGGGAGGAGGAACTAACTATGGCTACACCTTC. Translated: CASSPGGGGTNYGYTF. This chain uses TRBV7-9 with TRBJ1-2; D is perhaps TRBD1 (5 bases). The CDR3 sequence is 16 residues long. Trimming took 5 bases from V and 0 from J, leaving 16 bases between them. Germline loops: CDR1 SEHNR, CDR2 FQNEAQ (reference sequence).

CDR3 in DNA: TGTGCCAGCAGAAACGGGGCGTCGGTGTCCTACGAGCAGTACTTC. Translated, it gives CASRNGASVSYEQYF. This chain links TRBV7-9 with TRBJ2-7; either TRBD1 or TRBD2 may fit D (5 bases each). Germline loops: CDR1 SEHNR, CDR2 FQNEAQ (reference sequence). CDR3 length equals 15 residues. Trimming cost V 6 bases and J 1 base, with 16 bases left between them.